This TCR beta chain is drawn from a study of blood T cell repertoires in COVID-19 (dated by TCRdb to 2020 to 2022). At the level of the whole study: The collaborator samples originated in the United States, Italy and Spain and spanned the acute and convalescent phases of COVID-19. The repertoires were released in a freely available public database meant as a resource for research on the immune response to SARS-CoV-2. Samples were obtained from the ongoing ImmuneRACE study (first 160 participants) and from about 1,300 subjects provided by 6 global collaborators. The material from the prospective study consisted of cDNA or gDNA derived from T cells, B-cell-depleted T cells, or PBMCs. HLA class I and class II types, where available, came from metadata supplied by the sample provider rather than from assay-based typing. The sample metadata nearly always contained a de-identified subject ID, COVID-19 status, age in years and sex. Deeply sampled blood TCRbeta repertoires from subjects exposed to, actively infected with, or recovered from COVID-19 were included in the dataset.

Concerning this clone itself: What this receptor recognizes is not known. Base quality data are lacking; no much larger clone is found one base away.

Collaborating institutions collected whole blood in K2EDTA tubes following their own protocols. Collaborator samples were shipped for TCRbeta analysis as frozen whole blood, isolated PBMCs, or DNA extracted from either sample type. For this chain, trimming is 5 bases at the V end and 0 bases at the J end, and the number of junction bases without a gene match is 9. From a lookup of the germline V gene (reference sequence), CDR1 and CDR2 are MNHEY and SMNVEV. Including the terminal cysteine and phenylalanine, the CDR3 comprises 16 residues. Just CDR3 DNA is preserved here, 48 bases in frame from base 1. Points the paper makes about the study in general: Clinical and demographic metadata were provided uncurated, with the amount varying by source and participant.

The immunoSEQ Assay, a bias-controlled multiplex PCR, was used to amplify TCRbeta CDR3 regions from genomic DNA. Per the source publication's procedure: The number of nucleated cells in each sample was estimated by amplification of reference gene primers within the assay. Sequence reads were collapsed and filtered to measure the absolute abundance of every unique TCRbeta CDR3 rearrangement. Productive Simpson clonality was computed per sample as the square root of Simpson's diversity index over productive rearrangements. Not all clones reach the TCRdb copy of this immuneACCESS table, which keeps in-frame sequences only. Checked studies attribute under half of the gap to unresolved V genes and leave the rest unexplained. D and trimming were read from the DNA, whereas the V and J calls and clone size are those reported in that table. The sample records over 200,000 clones, roughly nine tenths of which are singletons. The ten largest clones represent over 1.5% of the sample.

Recombination linked TRBV27 to TRBJ2-7, and 8 junction bases match TRBD2. The clonotype comes from a man aged 40-49 years with active or convalescent COVID-19. The sequencing sample was made of peripheral blood. The CDR3 corresponds to CASSPVGLALSYEQYF. The nucleotide sequence is TGTGCCAGCAGTCCCGTCGGACTAGCTCTCTCCTACGAGCAGTACTTC.